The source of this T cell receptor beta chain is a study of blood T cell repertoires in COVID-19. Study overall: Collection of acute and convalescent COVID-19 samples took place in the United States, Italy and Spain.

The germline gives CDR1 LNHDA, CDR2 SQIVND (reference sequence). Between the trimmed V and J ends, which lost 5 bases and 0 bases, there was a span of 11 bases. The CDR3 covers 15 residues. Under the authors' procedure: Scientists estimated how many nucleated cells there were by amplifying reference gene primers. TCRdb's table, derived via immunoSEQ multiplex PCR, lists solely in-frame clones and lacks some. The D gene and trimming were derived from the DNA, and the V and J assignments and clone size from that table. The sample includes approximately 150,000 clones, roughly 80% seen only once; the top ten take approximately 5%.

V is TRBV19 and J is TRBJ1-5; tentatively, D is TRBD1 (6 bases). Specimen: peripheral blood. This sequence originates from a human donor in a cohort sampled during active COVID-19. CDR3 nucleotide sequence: TGTGCCAGTAGTCCGACAGGCTATAGCAATCAGCCCCAGCATTTT. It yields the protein CASSPTGYSNQPQHF.